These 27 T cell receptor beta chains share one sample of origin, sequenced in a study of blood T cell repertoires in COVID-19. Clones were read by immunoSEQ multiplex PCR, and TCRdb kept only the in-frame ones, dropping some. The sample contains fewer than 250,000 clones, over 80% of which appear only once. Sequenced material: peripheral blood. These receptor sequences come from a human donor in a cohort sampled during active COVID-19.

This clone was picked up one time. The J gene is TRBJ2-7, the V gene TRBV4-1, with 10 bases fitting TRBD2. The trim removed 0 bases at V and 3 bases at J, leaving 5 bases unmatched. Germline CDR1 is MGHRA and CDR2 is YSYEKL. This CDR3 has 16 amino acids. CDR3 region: CASSQDASGRGYEQYF. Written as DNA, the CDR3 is TGCGCCAGCAGCCAAGATGCAAGCGGGAGGGGCTACGAGCAGTACTTC.

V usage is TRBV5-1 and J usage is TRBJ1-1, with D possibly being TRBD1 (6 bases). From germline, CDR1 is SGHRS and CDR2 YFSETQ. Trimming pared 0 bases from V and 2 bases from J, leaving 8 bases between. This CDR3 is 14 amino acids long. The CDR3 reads CASSLEGTNTEAFF. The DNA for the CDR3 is TGCGCCAGCAGCTTGGAGGGGACAAACACTGAAGCTTTCTTT.

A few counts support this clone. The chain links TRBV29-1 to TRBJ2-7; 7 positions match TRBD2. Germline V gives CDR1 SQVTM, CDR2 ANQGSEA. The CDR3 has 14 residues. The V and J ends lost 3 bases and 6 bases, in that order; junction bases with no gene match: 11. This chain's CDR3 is CSVEGGAGRLEQYF. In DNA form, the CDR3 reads TGCAGCGTTGAGGGAGGGGCGGGACGGCTCGAGCAGTACTTC.

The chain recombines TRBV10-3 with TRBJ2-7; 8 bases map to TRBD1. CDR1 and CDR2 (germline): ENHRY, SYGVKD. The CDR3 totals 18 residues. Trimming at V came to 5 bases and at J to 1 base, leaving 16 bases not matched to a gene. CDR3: CAISPGTGERHNSYEQYF. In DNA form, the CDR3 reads TGTGCCATCAGTCCTGGGACAGGCGAAAGACATAATTCCTACGAGCAGTACTTC.

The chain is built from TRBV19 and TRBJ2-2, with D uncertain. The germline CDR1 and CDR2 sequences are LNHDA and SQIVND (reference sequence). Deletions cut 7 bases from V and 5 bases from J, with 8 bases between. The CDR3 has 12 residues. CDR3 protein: CASTGWTGELFF. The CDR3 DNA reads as TGTGCCAGTACCGGTTGGACCGGGGAGCTGTTTTTT. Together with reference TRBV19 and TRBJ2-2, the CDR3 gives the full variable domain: DGGITQSPKYLFRKEGQNVTLSCEQNLNHDAMYWYRQDPGQGLRLIYYSQIVNDFQKGDIAEGYSVSREKKESFPLTVTSAQKNPTAFYLCASTGWTGELFFGEGSRLTVL.

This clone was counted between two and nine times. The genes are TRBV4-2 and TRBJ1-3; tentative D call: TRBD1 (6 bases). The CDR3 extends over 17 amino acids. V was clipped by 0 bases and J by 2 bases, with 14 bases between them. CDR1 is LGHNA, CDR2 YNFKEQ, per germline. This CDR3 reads CASSQEVTGLPGNTIYF. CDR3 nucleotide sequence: TGTGCCAGCAGCCAAGAGGTTACAGGGCTGCCTGGAAACACCATATATTTT.

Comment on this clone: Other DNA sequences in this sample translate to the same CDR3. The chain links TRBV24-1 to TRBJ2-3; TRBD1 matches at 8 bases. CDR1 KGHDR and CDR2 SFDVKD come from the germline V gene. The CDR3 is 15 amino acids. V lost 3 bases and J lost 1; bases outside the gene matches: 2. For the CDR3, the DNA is TGTGCCACCAGTGATCCGACAGGGGGCACAGATACGCAGTATTTT. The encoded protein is CATSDPTGGTDTQYF.

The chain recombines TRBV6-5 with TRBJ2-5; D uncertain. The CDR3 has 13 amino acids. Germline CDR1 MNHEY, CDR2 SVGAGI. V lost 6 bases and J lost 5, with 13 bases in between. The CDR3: CASSRSLSETQYF. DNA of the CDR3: TGTGCCAGCAGCCGTTCCCTCTCGGAGACCCAGTACTTC.

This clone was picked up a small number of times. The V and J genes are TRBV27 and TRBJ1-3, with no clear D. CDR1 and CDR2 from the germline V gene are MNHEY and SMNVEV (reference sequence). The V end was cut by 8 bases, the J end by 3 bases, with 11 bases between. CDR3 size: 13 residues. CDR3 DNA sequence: TGTGCCAGCGTAGGTGGGAGTGGAAACACCATATATTTT. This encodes CASVGGSGNTIYF.

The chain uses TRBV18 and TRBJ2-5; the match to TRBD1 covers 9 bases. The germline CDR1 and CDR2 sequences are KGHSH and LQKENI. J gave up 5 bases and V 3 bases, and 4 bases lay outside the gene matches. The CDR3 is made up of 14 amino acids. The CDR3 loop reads CASSPTGGDETQYF. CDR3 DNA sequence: TGTGCCAGCTCACCTACAGGGGGCGACGAGACCCAGTACTTC. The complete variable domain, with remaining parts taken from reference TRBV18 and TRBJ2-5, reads NAGVMQNPRHLVRRRGQEARLRCSPMKGHSHVYWYRQLPEEGLKFMVYLQKENIIDESGMPKERFSAEFPKEGPSILRIQQVVRGDSAAYFCASSPTGGDETQYFGPGTRLLVL.

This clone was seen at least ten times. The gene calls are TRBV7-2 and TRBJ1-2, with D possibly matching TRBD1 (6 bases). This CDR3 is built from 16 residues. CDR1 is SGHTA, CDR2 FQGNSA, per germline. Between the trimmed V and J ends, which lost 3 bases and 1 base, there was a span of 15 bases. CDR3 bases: TGTGCCAGCAGCTTCGGCAGGGGTAGAGATAACTATGGCTACACCTTC. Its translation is CASSFGRGRDNYGYTF.

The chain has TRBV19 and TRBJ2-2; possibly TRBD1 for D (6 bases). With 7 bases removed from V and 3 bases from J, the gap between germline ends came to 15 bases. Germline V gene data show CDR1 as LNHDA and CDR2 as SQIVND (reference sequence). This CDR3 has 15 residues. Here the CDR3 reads CASKGWGLDTGELFF. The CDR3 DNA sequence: TGTGCCAGTAAGGGTTGGGGGCTAGACACCGGGGAGCTGTTTTTT.

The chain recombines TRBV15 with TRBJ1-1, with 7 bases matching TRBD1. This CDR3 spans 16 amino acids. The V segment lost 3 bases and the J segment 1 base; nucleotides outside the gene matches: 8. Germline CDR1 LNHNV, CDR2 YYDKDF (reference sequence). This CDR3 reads CATSRATGQRNTEAFF. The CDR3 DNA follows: TGTGCCACCAGCAGGGCAACGGGACAGCGGAACACTGAAGCTTTCTTT.

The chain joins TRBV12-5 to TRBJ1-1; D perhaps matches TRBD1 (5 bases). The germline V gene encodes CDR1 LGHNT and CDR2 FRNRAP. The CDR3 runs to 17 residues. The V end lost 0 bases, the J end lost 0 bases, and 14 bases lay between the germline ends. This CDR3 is CASGLVMGRAVNTEAFF. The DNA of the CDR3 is TGTGCTAGTGGTTTGGTAATGGGCAGGGCTGTGAACACTGAAGCTTTCTTT.

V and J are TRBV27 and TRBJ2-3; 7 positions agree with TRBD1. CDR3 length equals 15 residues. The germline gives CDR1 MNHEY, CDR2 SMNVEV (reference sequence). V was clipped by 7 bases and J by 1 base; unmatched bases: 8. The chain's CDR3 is CASTLGGTGTDTQYF. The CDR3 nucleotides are TGTGCCAGCACACTCGGTGGGACAGGCACAGATACGCAGTATTTT.

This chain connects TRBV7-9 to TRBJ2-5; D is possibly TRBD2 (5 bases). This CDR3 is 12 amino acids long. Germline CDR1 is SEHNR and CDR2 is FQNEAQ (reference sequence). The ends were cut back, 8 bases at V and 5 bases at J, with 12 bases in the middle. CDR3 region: CASSPSGETQYF. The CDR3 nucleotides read TGTGCCAGCTCCCCATCGGGGGAGACCCAGTACTTC.

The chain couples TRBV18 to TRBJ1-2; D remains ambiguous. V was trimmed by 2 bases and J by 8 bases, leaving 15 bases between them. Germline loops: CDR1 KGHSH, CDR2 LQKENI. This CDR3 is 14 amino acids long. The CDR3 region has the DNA TGTGCCAGCTCACCAATGCGGGTTTCGGAGGGCTACACCTTC. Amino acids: CASSPMRVSEGYTF. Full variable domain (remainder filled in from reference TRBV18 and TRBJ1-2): NAGVMQNPRHLVRRRGQEARLRCSPMKGHSHVYWYRQLPEEGLKFMVYLQKENIIDESGMPKERFSAEFPKEGPSILRIQQVVRGDSAAYFCASSPMRVSEGYTFGSGTRLTVV.

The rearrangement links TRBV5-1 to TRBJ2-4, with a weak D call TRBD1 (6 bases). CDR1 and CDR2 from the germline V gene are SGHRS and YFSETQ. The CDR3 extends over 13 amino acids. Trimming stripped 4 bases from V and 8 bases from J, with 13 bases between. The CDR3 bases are TGCGCCAGCAGCGTAGGACAGCTAGACATTCAGTACTTC. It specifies CASSVGQLDIQYF.

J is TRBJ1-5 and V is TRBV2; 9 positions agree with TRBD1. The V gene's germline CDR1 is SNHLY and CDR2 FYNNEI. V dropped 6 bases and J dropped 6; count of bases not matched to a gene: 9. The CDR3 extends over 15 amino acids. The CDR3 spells CASRAGTGISQPQHF. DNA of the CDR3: TGTGCCAGCAGAGCCGGGACAGGGATTTCTCAGCCCCAGCATTTT.

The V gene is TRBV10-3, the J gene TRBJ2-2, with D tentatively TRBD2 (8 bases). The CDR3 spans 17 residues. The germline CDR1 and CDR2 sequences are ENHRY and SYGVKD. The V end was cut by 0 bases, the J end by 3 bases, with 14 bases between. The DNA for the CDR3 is TGTGCCATCAGTGAGTCCGCGGGGGGACAGCACACCGGGGAGCTGTTTTTT. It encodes CAISESAGGQHTGELFF.

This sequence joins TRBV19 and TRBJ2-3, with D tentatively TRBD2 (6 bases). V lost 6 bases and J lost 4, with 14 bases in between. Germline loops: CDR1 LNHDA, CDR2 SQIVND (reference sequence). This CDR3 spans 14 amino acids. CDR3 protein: CASSLGGAADTQYF. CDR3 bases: TGTGCCAGTAGCCTCGGGGGTGCGGCAGATACGCAGTATTTT.

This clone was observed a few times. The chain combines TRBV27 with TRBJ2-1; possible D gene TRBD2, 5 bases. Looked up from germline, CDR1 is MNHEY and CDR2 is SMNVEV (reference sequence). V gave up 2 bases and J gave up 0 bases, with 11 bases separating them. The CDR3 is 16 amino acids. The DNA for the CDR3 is TGTGCCAGCAGTTTAGAGGGAAACCCCTCCTACAATGAGCAGTTCTTC. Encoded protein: CASSLEGNPSYNEQFF.

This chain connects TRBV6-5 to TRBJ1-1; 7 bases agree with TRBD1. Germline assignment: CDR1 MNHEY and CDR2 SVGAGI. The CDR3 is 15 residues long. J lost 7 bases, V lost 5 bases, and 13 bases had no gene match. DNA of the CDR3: TGTGCCAGCAGTACGAGCGGACAGGTCTTAGGTGAAGCTTTCTTT. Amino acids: CASSTSGQVLGEAFF.

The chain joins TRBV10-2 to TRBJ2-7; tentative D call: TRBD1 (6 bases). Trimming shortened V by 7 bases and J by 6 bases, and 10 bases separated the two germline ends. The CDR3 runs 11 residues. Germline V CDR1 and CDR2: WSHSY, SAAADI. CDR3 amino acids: CASTDRTEQYF. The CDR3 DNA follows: TGCGCCAGCACCGACAGGACCGAGCAGTACTTC.

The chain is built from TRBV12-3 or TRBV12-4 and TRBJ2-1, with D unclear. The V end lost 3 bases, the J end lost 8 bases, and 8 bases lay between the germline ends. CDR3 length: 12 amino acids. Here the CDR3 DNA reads TGTGCCAGCAGTTTTCTGGTAGATGAGCAGTTCTTC. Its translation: CASSFLVDEQFF.

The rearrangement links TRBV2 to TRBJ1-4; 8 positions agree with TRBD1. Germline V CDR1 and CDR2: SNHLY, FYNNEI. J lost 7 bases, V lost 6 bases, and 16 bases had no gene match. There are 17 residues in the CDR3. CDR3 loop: CASRAFRQGRNFEKLFF. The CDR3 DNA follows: TGTGCCAGCAGGGCATTTAGACAGGGGAGAAATTTTGAAAAACTGTTTTTT.

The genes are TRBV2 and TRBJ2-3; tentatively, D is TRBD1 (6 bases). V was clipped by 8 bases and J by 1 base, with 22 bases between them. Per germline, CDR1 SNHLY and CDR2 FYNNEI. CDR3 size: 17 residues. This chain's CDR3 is CASPVFPGTPRTDTQYF. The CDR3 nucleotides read TGTGCCAGCCCCGTTTTCCCCGGGACACCCCGCACAGATACGCAGTATTTT.